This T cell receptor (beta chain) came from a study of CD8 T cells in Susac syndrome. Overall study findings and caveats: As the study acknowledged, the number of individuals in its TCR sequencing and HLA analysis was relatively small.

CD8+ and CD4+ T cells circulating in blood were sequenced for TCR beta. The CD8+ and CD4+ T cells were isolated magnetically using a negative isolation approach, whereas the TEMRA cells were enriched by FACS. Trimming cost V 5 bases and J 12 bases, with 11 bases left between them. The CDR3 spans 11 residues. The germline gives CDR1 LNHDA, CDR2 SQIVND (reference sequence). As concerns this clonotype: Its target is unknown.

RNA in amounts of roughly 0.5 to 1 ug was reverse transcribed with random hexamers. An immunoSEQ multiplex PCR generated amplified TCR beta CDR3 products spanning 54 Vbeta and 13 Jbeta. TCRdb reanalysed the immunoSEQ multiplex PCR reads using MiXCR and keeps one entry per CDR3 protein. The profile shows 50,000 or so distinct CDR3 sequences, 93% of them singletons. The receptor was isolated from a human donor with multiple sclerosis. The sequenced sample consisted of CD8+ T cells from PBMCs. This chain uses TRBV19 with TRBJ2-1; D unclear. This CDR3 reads CASSLGMGQFF. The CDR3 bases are TGTGCCAGTAGTTTAGGGATGGGGCAGTTCTTC.